This T cell receptor (beta chain) comes out of a study of radiotherapy plus CTLA-4 blockade in lung cancer. The CDR3 totals 14 residues. V lost 1 base and J 1 base, leaving 8 bases between the germline ends. The germline gives CDR1 LNHDA, CDR2 SQIVND (reference sequence). Notes on this clone: Its antigen is not known.

Overall study findings and caveats: In blood, TCR clones derived from the tumor expanded after radiotherapy plus ipilimumab. It was early blood T cell clone dynamics, with interferon-beta, that reportedly best predicted response.

The repertoire was sequenced with immunoSEQ multiplex PCR; TCRdb's copy has only in-frame clones and lacks some. This sample has about 45,000 clones, with 70% to 80% found just once. Chemo-refractory metastatic non-small-cell lung cancer patients underwent focal radiation alongside CTLA-4 blockade with ipilimumab. The sample consisted of peripheral blood, taken from a patient treated with radiotherapy plus ipilimumab. The V gene is TRBV19, the J gene TRBJ2-7, with D perhaps matching TRBD1 (6 bases). This clonotype originated in a human donor with non-small cell lung cancer who had stable disease on radiotherapy plus ipilimumab. The CDR3 DNA sequence: TGTGCCAGTAGTATAGGGACAGTTTCCTACGAGCAGTACTTC. Protein: CASSIGTVSYEQYF.